This T cell receptor beta chain was profiled in a study of OX40 agonist ivuxolimab in advanced cancers. Study overall: An anti-OX40 (CD134) antibody with agonistic activity, ivuxolimab, was administered to patients. Ivuxolimab was delivered to patients intravenously every 2 weeks at doses spanning 0.01 to 10 mg/kg. A history of anti-PD-1, anti-PD-L1 or anti-CTLA-4 therapy was acceptable, and approximately 40% had some.

Assay: immunoSEQ multiplex PCR; the TCRdb copy retains only in-frame clones and omits some. The table shows roughly 65,000 clones, with around 87% occurring only once. The CDR3 has 17 residues. V lost 3 bases to trimming and J lost 0 bases; unmatched junction nucleotides: 4. Germline-derived CDR1 and CDR2 are KGHSH and LQKENI. This chain uses TRBV18 with TRBJ2-6; 8 nucleotides line up with TRBD1. This receptor was taken from an adult with an advanced solid tumor such as melanoma, head and neck, liver or kidney cancer. The material sequenced was CD4+ or CD8+ T cells sorted from blood, taken in a trial of the OX40 agonist ivuxolimab. CDR3 in amino acids: CASSPRTGSSGANVLTF. CDR3 nucleotides: TGTGCCAGCTCACCGAGGACAGGGAGCTCTGGGGCCAACGTCCTGACTTTC.